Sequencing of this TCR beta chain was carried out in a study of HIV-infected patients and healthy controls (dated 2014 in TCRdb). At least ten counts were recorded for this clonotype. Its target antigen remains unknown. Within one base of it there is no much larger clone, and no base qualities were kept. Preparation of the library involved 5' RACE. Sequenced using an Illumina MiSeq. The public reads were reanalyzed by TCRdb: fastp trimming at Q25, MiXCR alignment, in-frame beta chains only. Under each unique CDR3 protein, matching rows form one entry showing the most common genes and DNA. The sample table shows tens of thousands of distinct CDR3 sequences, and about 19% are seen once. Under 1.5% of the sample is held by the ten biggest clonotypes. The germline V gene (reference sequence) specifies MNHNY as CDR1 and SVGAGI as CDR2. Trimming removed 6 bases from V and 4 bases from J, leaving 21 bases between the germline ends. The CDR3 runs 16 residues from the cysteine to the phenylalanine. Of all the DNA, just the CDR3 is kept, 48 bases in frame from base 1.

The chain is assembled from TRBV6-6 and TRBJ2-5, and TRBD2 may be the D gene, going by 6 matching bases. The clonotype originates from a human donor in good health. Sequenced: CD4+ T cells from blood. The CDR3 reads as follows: CASSPGPGVGGETQYF. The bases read TGTGCCAGCAGCCCGGGGCCGGGAGTAGGTGGAGAGACCCAGTACTTC.